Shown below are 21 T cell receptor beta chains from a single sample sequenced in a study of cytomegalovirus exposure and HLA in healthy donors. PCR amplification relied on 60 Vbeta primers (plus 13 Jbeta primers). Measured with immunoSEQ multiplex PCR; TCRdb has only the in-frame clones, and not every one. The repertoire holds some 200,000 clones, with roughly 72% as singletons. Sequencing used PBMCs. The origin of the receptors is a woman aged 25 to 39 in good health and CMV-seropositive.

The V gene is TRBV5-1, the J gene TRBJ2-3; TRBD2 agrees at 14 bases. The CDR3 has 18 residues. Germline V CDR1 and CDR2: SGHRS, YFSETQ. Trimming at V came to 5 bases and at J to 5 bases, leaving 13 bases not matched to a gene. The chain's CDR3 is CASSPNFLGTSGGDTQYF. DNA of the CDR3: TGCGCCAGCAGTCCTAATTTCTTGGGGACTAGCGGGGGAGATACGCAGTATTTT.

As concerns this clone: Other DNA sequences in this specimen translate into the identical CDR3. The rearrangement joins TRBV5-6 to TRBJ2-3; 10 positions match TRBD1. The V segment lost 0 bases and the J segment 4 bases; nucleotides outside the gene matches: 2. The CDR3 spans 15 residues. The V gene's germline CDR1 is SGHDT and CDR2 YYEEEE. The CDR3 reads CASSLAGTGADTQYF. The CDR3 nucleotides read TGTGCCAGCAGCTTGGCAGGGACAGGGGCAGATACGCAGTATTTT.

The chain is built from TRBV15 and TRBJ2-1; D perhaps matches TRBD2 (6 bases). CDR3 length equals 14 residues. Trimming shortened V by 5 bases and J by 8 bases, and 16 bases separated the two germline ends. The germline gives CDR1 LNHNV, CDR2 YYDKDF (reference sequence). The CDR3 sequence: CATSRLGGIDEQFF. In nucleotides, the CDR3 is TGTGCCACCAGCCGACTCGGGGGTATCGATGAGCAGTTCTTC.

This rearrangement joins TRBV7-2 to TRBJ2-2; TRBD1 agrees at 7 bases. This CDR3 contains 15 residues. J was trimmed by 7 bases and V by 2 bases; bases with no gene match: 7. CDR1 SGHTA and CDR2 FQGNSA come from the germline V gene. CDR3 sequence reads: CASSLTQGRNGELFF. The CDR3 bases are TGTGCCAGCAGCTTAACACAGGGGAGAAACGGGGAGCTGTTTTTT.

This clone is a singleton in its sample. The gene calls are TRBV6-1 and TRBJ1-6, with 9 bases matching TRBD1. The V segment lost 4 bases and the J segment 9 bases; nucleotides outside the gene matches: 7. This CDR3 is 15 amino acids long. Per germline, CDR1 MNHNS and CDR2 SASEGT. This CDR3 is CASSAGDREVSPLHF. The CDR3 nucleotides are TGTGCCAGCAGTGCCGGGGACAGGGAGGTTTCACCCCTCCACTTT.

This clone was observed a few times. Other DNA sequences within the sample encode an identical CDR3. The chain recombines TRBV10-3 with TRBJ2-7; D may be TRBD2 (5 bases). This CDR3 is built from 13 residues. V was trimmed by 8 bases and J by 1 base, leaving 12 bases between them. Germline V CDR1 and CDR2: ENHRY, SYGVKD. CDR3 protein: CAIGDGDSYEQYF. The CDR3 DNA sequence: TGTGCCATCGGCGACGGGGATTCCTACGAGCAGTACTTC.

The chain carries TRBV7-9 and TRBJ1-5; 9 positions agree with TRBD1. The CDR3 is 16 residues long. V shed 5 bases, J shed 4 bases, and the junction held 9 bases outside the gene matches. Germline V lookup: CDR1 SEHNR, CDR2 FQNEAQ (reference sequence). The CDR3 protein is CASSAVGQGQNQPQHF. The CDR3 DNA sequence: TGTGCCAGCAGCGCCGTAGGACAGGGGCAAAATCAGCCCCAGCATTTT.

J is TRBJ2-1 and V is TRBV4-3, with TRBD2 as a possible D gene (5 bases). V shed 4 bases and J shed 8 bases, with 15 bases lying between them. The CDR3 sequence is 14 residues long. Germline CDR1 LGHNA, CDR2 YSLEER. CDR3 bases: TGCGCCAGCAGCCCCGTAGCGATTGGCTATGAGCAGTTCTTC. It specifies CASSPVAIGYEQFF.

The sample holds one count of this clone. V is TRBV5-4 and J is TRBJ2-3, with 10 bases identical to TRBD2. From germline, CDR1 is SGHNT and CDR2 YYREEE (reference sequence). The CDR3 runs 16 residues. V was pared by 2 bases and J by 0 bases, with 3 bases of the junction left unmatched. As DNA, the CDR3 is TGTGCCAGCAGCTTACTAGCGGGGACTAGCACAGATACGCAGTATTTT. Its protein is CASSLLAGTSTDTQYF.

The CDR3 here is CASSYRPSNEQFF. The CDR3 DNA reads as TGTGCCAGCAGTTACCGTCCCTCCAATGAGCAGTTCTTC. This chain joins TRBV6-5 and TRBJ2-1; unclear D gene. V was pared by 2 bases and J by 6 bases, with 8 bases between. The CDR3 consists of 13 residues. Germline V gene sequence: CDR1 MNHEY, CDR2 SVGAGI.

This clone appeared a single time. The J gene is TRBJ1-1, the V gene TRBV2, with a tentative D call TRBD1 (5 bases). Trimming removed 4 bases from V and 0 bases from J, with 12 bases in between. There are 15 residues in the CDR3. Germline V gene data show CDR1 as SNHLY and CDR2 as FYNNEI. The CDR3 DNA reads TGTGCCAGCAGTGTCCGACAGCCTATGAACACTGAAGCTTTCTTT. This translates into CASSVRQPMNTEAFF.

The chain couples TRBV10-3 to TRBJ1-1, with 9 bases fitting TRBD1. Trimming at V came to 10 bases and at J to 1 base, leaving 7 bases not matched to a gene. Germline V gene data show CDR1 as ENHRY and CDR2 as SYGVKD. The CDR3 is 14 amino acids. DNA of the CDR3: TGTGCCACCCGTAAACAGGGGGCGAACACTGAAGCTTTCTTT. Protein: CATRKQGANTEAFF.

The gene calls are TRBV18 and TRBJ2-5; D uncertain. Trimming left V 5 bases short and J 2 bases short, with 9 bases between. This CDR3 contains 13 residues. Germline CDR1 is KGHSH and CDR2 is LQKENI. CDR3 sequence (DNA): TGTGCCAGCTCATCCCGACAACAAGAGACCCAGTACTTC. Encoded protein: CASSSRQQETQYF.

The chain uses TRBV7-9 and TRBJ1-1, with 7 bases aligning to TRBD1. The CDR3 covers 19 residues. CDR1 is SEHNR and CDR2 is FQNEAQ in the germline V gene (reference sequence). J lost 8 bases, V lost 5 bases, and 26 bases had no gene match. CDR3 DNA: TGTGCCAGCAGCGCTATGCGACTTTCCCGGGACAGCGAACAACAAGAAGCTTTCTTT. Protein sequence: CASSAMRLSRDSEQQEAFF.

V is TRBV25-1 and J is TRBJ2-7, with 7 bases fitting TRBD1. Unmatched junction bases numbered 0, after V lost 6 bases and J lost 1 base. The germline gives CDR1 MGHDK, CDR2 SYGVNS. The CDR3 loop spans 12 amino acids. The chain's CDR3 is CASRGQSYEQYF. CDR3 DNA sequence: TGTGCCAGCAGGGGACAGTCCTACGAGCAGTACTTC.

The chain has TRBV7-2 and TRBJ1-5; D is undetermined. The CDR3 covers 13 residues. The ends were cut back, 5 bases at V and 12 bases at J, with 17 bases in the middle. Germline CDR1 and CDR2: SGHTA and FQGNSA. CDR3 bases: TGTGCCAGCAGCCCCTCGCGGGATGGGGACCAGCATTTT. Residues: CASSPSRDGDQHF.

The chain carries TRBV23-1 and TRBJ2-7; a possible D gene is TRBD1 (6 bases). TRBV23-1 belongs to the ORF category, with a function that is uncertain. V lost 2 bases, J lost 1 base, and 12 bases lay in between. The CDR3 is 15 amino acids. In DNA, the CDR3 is TGCGCCAGCAGTCAACTCGCTCAGGGGTCCTACGAGCAGTACTTC. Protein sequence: CASSQLAQGSYEQYF.

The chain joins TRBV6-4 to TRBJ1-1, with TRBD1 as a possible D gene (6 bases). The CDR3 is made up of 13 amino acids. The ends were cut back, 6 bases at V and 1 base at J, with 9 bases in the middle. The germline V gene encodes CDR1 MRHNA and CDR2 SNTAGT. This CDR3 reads CASRAQGNTEAFF. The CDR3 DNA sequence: TGTGCCAGCAGAGCACAGGGGAACACTGAAGCTTTCTTT.

Written as DNA, the CDR3 is TGTGCCAGCAGTTTCGTTACAGGGGGAATGAGTGAGCAGTACTTC. Translation: CASSFVTGGMSEQYF. The genes are TRBV28 and TRBJ2-7, with 8 bases fitting TRBD1. In germline, CDR1 is MDHEN, CDR2 SYDVKM. J was trimmed by 7 bases and V by 3 bases; bases with no gene match: 11. The CDR3 is 15 residues long.

The CDR3 here is CASSYPFQGRVGELFF. DNA for the CDR3: TGTGCCAGCAGTTACCCCTTTCAGGGGAGGGTCGGGGAGCTGTTTTTT. The chain combines TRBV6-6 with TRBJ2-2, with TRBD2 as a possible D gene (7 bases). The V and J ends lost 2 bases and 7 bases respectively, with 17 bases between them. CDR1 and CDR2 from the germline V gene are MNHNY and SVGAGI (reference sequence). The CDR3 contains 16 residues.

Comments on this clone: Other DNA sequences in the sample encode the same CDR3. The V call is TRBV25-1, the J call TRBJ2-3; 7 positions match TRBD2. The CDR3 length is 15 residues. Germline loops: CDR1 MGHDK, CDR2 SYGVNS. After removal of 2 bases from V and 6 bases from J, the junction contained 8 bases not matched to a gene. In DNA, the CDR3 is TGTGCCAGCAGTGAAGGGACGGGAGGATGGGATACGCAGTATTTT. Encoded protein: CASSEGTGGWDTQYF. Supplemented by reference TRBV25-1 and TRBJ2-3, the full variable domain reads EADIYQTPRYLVIGTGKKITLECSQTMGHDKMYWYQQDPGMELHLIHYSYGVNSTEKGDLSSESTVSRIRTEHFPLTLESARPSHTSQYLCASSEGTGGWDTQYFGPGTRLTVL.